A single T cell receptor (beta chain) is shown here with its context. Its antigen is not identified. These data originate in a study of vaccination and CD4 T cells after COVID-19. The overall study: Post-COVID draws followed diagnosis by a median around 97 days (range 35 to 161). Stimuli were overlapping spike peptide pools of SARS-CoV-2 and three common cold coronaviruses (HCoV-NL63, HCoV-OC43, HCoV-229E).

The CDR3 totals 13 residues. Trimming removed 6 bases from V and 5 bases from J, with 13 bases in between. Germline V lookup: CDR1 MNHEY, CDR2 SMNVEV (reference sequence). The treatment is: roughly 10-day PBMC culture with coronavirus spike peptide pools or control peptides (ViraFEST assay). Sequence data for DNA of cultured CD4+ T cells were generated by the Oncomine TCR Beta short-read assay. TCRdb redid the calling of the PCR reads with MiXCR, one entry per CDR3 protein. The sample comprises approximately 15,000 distinct CDR3 sequences, more than 30% of which are singletons, and 23% rests with the top ten.

The clonotype comes from a human donor who received a COVID-19 vaccine. The source material was CD4+ T cells from blood, cultured in vitro, sampled before SARS-CoV-2 vaccination. This chain links TRBV27 with TRBJ1-1, with a weak D call TRBD1 (5 bases). The DNA for the CDR3 is TGTGCCAGCAGCCGCCCTGGGGGGACTGAAGCTTTCTTT. It encodes CASSRPGGTEAFF.